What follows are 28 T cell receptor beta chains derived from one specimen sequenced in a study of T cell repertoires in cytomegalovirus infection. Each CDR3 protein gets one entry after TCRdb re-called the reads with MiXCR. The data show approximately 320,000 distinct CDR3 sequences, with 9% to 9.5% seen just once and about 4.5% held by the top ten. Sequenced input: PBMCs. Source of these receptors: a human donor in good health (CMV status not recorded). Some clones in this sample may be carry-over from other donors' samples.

DNA of the CDR3: TGCAGTGCGCGGGACAGGGTGGGCAATCAGCCCCAGCATTTT. Protein sequence: CSARDRVGNQPQHF. The chain has TRBV20-1 and TRBJ1-5; 9 bases are a match to TRBD1. V shed 6 bases and J 2 bases; nucleotides not matched to a gene: 5. The germline V gene encodes CDR1 DFQATT and CDR2 SNEGSKA (reference sequence). This CDR3 has 14 residues.

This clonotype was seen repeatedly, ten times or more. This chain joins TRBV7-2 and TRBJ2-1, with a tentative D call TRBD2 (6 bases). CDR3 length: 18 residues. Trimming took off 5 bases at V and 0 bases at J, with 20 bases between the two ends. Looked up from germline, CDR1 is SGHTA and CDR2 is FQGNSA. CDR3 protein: CASSPSTGAFSSYNEQFF. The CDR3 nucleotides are TGTGCCAGCAGCCCTAGTACGGGAGCCTTCAGCTCCTACAATGAGCAGTTCTTC. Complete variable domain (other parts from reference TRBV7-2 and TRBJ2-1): GAGVSQSPSNKVTEKGKDVELRCDPISGHTALYWYRQSLGQGLEFLIYFQGNSAPDKSGLPSDRFSAERTGGSVSTLTIQRTQQEDSAVYLCASSPSTGAFSSYNEQFFGPGTRLTVL.

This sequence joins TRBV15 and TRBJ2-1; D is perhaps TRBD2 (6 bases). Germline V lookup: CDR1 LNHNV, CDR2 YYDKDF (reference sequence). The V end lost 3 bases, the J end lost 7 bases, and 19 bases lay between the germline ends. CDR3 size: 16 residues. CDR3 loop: CATSSLTGGGRNEQFF. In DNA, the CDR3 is TGTGCCACCAGCAGTCTGACTGGGGGAGGCAGGAATGAGCAGTTCTTC.

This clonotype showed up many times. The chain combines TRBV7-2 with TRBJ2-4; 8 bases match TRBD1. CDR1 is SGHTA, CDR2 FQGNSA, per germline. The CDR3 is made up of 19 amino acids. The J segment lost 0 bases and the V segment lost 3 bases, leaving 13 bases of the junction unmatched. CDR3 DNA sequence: TGTGCCAGCAGCTTTCGAGGACAGGGTATTGCCCTAGCCAAAAACATTCAGTACTTC. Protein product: CASSFRGQGIALAKNIQYF.

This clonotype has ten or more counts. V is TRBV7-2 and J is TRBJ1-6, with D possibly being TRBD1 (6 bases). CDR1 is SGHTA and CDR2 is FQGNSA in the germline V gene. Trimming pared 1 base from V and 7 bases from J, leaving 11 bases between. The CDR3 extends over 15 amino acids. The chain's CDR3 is CASSLVPTGNSPLHF. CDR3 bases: TGTGCCAGCAGCTTAGTCCCCACAGGGAATTCACCCCTCCACTTT.

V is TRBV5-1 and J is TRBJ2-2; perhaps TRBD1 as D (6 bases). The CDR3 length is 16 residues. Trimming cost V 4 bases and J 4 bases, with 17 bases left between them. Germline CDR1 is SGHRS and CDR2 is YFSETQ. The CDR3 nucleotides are TGCGCCAGCAGCCCGGGGTACAGGGCCGGCACCGGGGAGCTGTTTTTT. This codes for CASSPGYRAGTGELFF.

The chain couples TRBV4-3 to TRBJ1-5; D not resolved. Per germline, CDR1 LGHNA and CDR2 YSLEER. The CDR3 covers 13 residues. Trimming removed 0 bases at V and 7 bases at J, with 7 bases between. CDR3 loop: CASSQEIPQPQHF. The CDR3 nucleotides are TGCGCCAGCAGCCAAGAGATTCCCCAGCCCCAGCATTTT.

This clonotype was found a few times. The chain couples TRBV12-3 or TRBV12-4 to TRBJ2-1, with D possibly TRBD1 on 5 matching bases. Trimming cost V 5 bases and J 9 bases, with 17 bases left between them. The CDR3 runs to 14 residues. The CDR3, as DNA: TGTGCCAGCAGTGTACGCCACGGTCAGGGTGAGCAGTTCTTC. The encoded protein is CASSVRHGQGEQFF.

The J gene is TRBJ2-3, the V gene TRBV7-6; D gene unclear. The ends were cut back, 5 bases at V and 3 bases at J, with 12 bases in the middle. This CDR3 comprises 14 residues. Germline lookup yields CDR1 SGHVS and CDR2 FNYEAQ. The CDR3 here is CASSQNRITDTQYF. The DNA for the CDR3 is TGTGCCAGCAGCCAGAACAGAATTACAGATACGCAGTATTTT. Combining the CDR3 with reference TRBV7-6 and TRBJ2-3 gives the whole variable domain GAGVSQSPRYKVTKRGQDVALRCDPISGHVSLYWYRQALGQGPEFLTYFNYEAQQDKSGLPNDRFSAERPEGSISTLTIQRTEQRDSAMYRCASSQNRITDTQYFGPGTRLTVL.

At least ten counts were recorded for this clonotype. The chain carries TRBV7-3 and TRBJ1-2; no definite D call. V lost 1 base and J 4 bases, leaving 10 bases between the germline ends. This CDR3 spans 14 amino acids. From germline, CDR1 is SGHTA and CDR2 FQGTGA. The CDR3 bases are TGTGCCAGCAGCTTAAAAGGAGGGATCTATGGCTACACCTTC. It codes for CASSLKGGIYGYTF.

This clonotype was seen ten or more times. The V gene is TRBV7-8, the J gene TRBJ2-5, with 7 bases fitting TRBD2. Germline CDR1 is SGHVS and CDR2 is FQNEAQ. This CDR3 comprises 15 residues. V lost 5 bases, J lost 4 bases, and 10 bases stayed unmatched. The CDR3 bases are TGTGCCAGCAGCCAGGGACCTCAGCGGGGAGAGACCCAGTACTTC. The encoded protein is CASSQGPQRGETQYF.

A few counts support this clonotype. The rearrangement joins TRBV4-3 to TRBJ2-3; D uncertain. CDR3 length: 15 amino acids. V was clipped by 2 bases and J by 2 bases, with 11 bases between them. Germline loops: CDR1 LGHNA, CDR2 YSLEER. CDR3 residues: CASSQRQVFTDTQYF. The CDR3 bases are TGCGCCAGCAGCCAACGGCAGGTGTTCACAGATACGCAGTATTTT.

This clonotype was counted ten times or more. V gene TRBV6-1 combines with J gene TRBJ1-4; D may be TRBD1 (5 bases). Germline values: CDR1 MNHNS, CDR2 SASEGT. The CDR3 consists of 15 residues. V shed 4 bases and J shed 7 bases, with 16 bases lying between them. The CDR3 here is CASSGVTASGEKLFF. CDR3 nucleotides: TGTGCCAGCAGTGGGGTGACAGCATCGGGTGAAAAACTGTTTTTT.

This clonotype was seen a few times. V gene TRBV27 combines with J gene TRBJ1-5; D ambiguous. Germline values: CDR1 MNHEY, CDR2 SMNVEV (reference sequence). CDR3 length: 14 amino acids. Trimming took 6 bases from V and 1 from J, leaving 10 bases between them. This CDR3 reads CASRGGTSNQPQHF. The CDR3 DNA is TGTGCCAGCAGGGGAGGAACCAGCAATCAGCCCCAGCATTTT.

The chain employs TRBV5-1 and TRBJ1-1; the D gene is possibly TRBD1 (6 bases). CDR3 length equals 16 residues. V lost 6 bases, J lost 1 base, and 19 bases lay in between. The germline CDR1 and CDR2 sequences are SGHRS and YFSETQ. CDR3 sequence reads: CASTLQGGDKNTEAFF. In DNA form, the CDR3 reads TGCGCCAGCACCCTTCAAGGGGGGGACAAGAACACTGAAGCTTTCTTT.

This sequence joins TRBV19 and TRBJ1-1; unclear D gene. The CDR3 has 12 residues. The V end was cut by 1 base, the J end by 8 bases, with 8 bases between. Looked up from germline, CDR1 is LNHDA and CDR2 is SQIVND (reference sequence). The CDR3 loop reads CASSIASSEAFF. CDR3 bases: TGTGCCAGTAGTATAGCCAGCTCCGAAGCTTTCTTT.

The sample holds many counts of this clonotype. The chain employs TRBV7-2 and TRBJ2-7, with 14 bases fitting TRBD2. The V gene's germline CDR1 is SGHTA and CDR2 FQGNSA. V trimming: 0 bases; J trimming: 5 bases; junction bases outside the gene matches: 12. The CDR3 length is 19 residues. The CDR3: CASSLAGGTSGSSIHEQYF. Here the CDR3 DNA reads TGTGCCAGCAGCTTAGCGGGGGGGACTAGCGGGAGCTCGATTCACGAGCAGTACTTC.

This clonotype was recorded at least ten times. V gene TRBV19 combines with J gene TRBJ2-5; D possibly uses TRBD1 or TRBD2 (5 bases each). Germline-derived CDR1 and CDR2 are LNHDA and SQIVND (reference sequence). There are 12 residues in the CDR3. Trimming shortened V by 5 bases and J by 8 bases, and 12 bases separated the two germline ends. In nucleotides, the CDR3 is TGTGCCAGTAGTCGGGACGGGATTACCCAGTACTTC. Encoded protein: CASSRDGITQYF.

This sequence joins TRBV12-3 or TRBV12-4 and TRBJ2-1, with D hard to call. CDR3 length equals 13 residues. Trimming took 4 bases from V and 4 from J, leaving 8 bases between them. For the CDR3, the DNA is TGTGCCAGCAGTTGGTACAAATACAATGAGCAGTTCTTC. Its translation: CASSWYKYNEQFF.

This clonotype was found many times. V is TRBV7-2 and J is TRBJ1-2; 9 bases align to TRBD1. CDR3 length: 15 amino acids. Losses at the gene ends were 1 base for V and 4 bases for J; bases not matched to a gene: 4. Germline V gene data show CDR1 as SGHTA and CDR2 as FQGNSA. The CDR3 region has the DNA TGTGCCAGCAGCTTAGATGGGACAGGGACCTATGGCTACACCTTC. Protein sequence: CASSLDGTGTYGYTF.

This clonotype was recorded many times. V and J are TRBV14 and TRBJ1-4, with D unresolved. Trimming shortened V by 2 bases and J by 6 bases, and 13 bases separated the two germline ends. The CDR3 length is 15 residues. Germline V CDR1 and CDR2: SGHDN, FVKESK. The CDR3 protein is CASSQSTLSYEKLFF. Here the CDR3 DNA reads TGTGCCAGCAGCCAAAGTACCCTTTCTTATGAAAAACTGTTTTTT.

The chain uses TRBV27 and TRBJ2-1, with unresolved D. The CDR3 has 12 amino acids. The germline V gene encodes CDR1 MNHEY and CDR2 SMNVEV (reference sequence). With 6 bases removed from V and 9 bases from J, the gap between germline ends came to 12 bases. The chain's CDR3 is CASSQLSSEQFF. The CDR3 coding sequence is TGTGCCAGCAGCCAGCTCAGCAGTGAGCAGTTCTTC.

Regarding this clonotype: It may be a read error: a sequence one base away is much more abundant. The CDR3 coding sequence is TGTGCCAGCAGCCCGCTAGCGGGAACGAACACCGGGAAGCTGTTTTTT. Protein product: CASSPLAGTNTGKLFF. V gene TRBV11-2 combines with J gene TRBJ2-2; 9 bases line up with TRBD2. CDR1 and CDR2 from the germline V gene are SGHAT and FQNNGV. The CDR3 extends over 16 amino acids.

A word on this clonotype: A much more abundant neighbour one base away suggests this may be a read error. The CDR3 here is CASTSGDTQYF. CDR3 DNA: TGTGCCAGCACCTCCGGGGATACGCAGTATTTT. The chain is built from TRBV27 and TRBJ2-3; D remains ambiguous. Per germline, CDR1 MNHEY and CDR2 SMNVEV (reference sequence). The CDR3 has 11 residues. Trimming left V 7 bases short and J 6 bases short, with 8 bases between.

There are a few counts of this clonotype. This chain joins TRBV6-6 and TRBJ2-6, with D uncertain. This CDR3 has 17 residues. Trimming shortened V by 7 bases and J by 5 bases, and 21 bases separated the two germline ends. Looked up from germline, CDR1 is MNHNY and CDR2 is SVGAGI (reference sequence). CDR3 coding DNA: TGTGCCAGCAAGCTCCGGGCCGACCTTGATTGGGCCAACGTCCTGACTTTC. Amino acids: CASKLRADLDWANVLTF.

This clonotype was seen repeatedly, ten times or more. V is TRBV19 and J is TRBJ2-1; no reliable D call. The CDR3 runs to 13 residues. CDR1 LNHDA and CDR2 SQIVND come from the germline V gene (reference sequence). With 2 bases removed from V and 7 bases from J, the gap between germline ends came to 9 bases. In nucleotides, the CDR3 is TGTGCCAGTAGTATAACAGCCAATAATGAGCAGTTCTTC. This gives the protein CASSITANNEQFF.

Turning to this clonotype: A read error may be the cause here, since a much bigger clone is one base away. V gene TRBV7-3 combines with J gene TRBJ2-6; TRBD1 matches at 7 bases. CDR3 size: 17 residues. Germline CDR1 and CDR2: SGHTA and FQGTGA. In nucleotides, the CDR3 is TGTGCCAGCAGCTTAGGGGACAGTCAAGGTGGGGCCAACGTCCCGACTTTC. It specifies CASSLGDSQGGANVPTF.

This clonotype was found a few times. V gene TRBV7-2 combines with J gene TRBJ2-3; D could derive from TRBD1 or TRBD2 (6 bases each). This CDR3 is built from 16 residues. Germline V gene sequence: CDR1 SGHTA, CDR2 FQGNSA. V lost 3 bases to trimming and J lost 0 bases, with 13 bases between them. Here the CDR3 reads CASSFRRGISTDTQYF. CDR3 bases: TGTGCCAGCAGCTTTAGGAGGGGGATAAGCACAGATACGCAGTATTTT. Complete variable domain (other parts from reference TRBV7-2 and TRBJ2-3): GAGVSQSPSNKVTEKGKDVELRCDPISGHTALYWYRQSLGQGLEFLIYFQGNSAPDKSGLPSDRFSAERTGGSVSTLTIQRTQQEDSAVYLCASSFRRGISTDTQYFGPGTRLTVL.